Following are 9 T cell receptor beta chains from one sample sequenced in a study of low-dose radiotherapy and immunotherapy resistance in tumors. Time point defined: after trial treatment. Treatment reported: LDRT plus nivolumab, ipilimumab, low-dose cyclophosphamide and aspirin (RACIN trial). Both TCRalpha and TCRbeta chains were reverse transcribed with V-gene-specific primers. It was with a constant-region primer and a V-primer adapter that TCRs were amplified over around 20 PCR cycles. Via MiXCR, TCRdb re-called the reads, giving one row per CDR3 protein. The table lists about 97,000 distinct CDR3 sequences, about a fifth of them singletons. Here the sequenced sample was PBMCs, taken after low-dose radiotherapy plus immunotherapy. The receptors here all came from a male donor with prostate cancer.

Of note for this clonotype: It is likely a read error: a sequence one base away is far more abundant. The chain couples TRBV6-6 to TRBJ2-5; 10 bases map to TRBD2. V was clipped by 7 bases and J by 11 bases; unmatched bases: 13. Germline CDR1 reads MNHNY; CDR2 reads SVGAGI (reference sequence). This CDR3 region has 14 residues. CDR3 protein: CASTEAGGDNEQYF. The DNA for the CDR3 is TGTGCCAGCACCGAAGCGGGGGGGGACAATGAGCAGTACTTC.

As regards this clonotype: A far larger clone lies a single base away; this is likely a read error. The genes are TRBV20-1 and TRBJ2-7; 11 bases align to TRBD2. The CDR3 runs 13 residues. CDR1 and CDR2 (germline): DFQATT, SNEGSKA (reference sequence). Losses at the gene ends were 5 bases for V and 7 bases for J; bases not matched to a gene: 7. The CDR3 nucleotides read TGCAGTGCTGTAGCGGGGGGGACGCCTGAGCAGTACTTC. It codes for CSAVAGGTPEQYF.

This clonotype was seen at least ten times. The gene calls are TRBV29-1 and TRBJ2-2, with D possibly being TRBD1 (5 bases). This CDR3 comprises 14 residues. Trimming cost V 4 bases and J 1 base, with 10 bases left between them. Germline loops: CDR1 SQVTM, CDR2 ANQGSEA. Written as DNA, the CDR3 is TGCAGCGTTGCTAGAACAGGGAACACCGGGGAGCTGTTTTTT. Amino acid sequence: CSVARTGNTGELFF.

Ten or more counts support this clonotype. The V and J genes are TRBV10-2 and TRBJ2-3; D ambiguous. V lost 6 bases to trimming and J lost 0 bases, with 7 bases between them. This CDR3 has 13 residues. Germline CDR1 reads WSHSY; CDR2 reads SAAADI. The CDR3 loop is CASSHDSTDTQYF. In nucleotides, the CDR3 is TGCGCCAGCAGCCACGATAGCACAGATACGCAGTATTTT.

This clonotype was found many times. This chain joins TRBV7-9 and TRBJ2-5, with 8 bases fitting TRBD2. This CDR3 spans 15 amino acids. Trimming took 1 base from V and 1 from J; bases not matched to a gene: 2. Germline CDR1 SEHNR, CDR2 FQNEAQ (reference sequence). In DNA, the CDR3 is TGTGCCAGCAGCTTAGGTGGGACTAGCCAAGAGACCCAGTACTTC. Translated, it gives CASSLGGTSQETQYF.

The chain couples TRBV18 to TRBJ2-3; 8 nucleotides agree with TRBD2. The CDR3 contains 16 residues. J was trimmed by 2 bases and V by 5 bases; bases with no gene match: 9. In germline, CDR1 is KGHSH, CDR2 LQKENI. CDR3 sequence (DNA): TGTGCCAGCTCATTAGGTACAGCGGGGGCCACAGATACGCAGTATTTT. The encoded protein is CASSLGTAGATDTQYF.

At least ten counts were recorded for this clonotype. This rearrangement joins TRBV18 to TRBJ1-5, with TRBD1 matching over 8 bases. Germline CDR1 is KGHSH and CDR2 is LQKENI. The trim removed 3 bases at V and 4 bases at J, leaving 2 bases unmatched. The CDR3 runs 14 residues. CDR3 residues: CASSPGQGNQPQHF. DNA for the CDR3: TGTGCCAGCTCACCCGGACAGGGTAATCAGCCCCAGCATTTT.

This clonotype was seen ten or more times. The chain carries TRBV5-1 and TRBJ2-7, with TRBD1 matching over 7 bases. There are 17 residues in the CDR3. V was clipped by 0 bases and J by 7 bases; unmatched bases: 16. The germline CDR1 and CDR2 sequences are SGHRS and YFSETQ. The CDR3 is CASSLDRQGSATWEQYF. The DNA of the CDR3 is TGCGCCAGCAGCTTGGACAGACAGGGAAGTGCTACTTGGGAGCAGTACTTC.

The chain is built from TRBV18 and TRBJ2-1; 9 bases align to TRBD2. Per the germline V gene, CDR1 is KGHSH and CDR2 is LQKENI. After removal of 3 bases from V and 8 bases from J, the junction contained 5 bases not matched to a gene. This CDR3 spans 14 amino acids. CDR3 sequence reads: CASSPLAGSDEQFF. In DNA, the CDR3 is TGTGCCAGCTCACCTCTAGCGGGAAGCGATGAGCAGTTCTTC.